This T cell receptor beta chain was observed in a study of cytomegalovirus exposure and HLA in healthy donors. A remark on this clone: The antigen remains undetermined.

Findings and limits, study-wide: For TCR beta chains, V- and J-gene trimming was later linked to a missense DCLRE1C variant. CMV serostatus was the only immune exposure information that was available. High sensitivity and specificity were reportedly achieved when the classifier diagnosed cytomegalovirus status.

A multiplex PCR was run with 60 Vbeta primers and 13 Jbeta primers. As processed by the authors: Later reanalysis found 80 million or so unique TCR beta chains, some 10 million of them shared. Repertoires were generated with immunoSEQ multiplex PCR, while TCRdb's copy carries only in-frame clones and drops some. V and J calls and clone size are given by that table; D and trimming were obtained from the DNA. The repertoire holds about 200,000 clones, with around 80% as singletons. This receptor was identified in a man between 18 and 35 years old in good health and CMV-seronegative. Sequencing was performed on PBMCs.

The CDR3 DNA sequence: TGTGCCACCAGCATCCGCGTAGCCAAAAACATTCAGTACTTC. This gives the protein CATSIRVAKNIQYF. The chain recombines TRBV15 with TRBJ2-4; D uncertain. Trimming removed 4 bases at V and 0 bases at J, with 7 bases between. The CDR3 sequence is 14 residues long. CDR1 and CDR2 (germline): LNHNV, YYDKDF (reference sequence).